The 26 T cell receptor beta chains given below trace back to one sample, sequenced in a study of CD8+ T cells in alopecia areata. Treatment in this sample: oral pan-JAK inhibitor, 5-10 mg twice daily. RNA extraction was followed by reverse transcription into cDNA, which acted as the sequencing template. This table comes from immunoSEQ multiplex PCR, and its TCRdb copy is limited to in-frame clones, with some not included. Among 150,000 to 200,000 clones listed, roughly two thirds were seen once. Sequencing used CD4+ T cells sorted from blood, obtained at week 4, from a patient treated with tofacitinib. Receptors were obtained from a human donor with alopecia areata.

The chain employs TRBV2 and TRBJ2-2, with 7 nucleotides matching TRBD2. CDR1 and CDR2 from the germline V gene are SNHLY and FYNNEI. The CDR3 has 15 amino acids. V lost 1 base, J lost 7 bases, and 6 bases stayed unmatched. DNA of the CDR3: TGTGCCAGCAGTGAAGTGACGGGGGGAGGCGGGGAGCTGTTTTTT. It yields the protein CASSEVTGGGGELFF. Based on the CDR3 plus reference TRBV2 and TRBJ2-2, the full variable domain is EPEVTQTPSHQVTQMGQEVILRCVPISNHLYFYWYRQILGQKVEFLVSFYNNEISEKSEIFDDQFSVERPDGSNFTLKIRSTKLEDSAMYFCASSEVTGGGGELFFGEGSRLTVL.

This clone was found once. This chain joins TRBV29-1 and TRBJ2-5; D is unclear. The germline V gene encodes CDR1 SQVTM and CDR2 ANQGSEA. V was pared by 4 bases and J by 2 bases, with 14 bases between. CDR3 length: 14 amino acids. The CDR3 DNA reads as TGCAGCGTTGTACGCGGCAGGAAACAAGAGACCCAGTACTTC. This codes for CSVVRGRKQETQYF.

This chain uses TRBV6-6 with TRBJ2-3, with 9 bases that match TRBD2. The CDR3 contains 15 residues. Looked up from germline, CDR1 is MNHNY and CDR2 is SVGAGI (reference sequence). The CDR3 DNA follows: TGTGCTACAACTCAAAGCGGGGGGCGGGCGGATACGCAGTATTTT. This sequence encodes CATTQSGGRADTQYF.

The chain links TRBV27 to TRBJ2-1; the D gene could be TRBD1 or TRBD2 (5 bases each). The germline CDR1 and CDR2 sequences are MNHEY and SMNVEV (reference sequence). This CDR3 comprises 14 residues. V was pared by 5 bases and J by 2 bases, with 10 bases between. Here the CDR3 reads CASSRSGPYNEQFF. For the CDR3, the DNA is TGTGCCAGCAGTCGATCGGGACCCTACAATGAGCAGTTCTTC.

The chain combines TRBV7-2 with TRBJ2-5, with a possible D match to TRBD2 (6 bases). The CDR3 runs to 16 residues. The V end lost 6 bases, the J end lost 4 bases, and 21 bases lay between the germline ends. Germline CDR1 SGHTA, CDR2 FQGNSA. The CDR3 reads CASRKTGMWGGETQYF. The CDR3 DNA is TGTGCCAGCAGAAAAACCGGGATGTGGGGAGGAGAGACCCAGTACTTC.

Here the CDR3 reads CASSFRGFGSPLHF. For the CDR3, the DNA is TGTGCCAGCAGCTTCCGAGGTTTTGGTTCACCCCTCCACTTT. The chain uses TRBV5-6 and TRBJ1-6; D unclear. Trimming stripped 2 bases from V and 9 bases from J, with 12 bases between. The CDR3 is made up of 14 amino acids. Germline-derived CDR1 and CDR2 are SGHDT and YYEEEE.

This clone was seen only once. The chain is built from TRBV4-2 and TRBJ1-1; D may be TRBD1 (5 bases). V was cut by 0 bases and J by 8 bases, with 7 bases left in between. Germline V gene sequence: CDR1 LGHNA, CDR2 YNFKEQ. The length of the CDR3 is 12 residues. The CDR3 loop reads CASSQDRGEAFF. The CDR3 nucleotides are TGTGCCAGCAGCCAAGATCGGGGGGAAGCTTTCTTT.

This clone was counted between two and nine times. This sample includes further DNA sequences coding for the same CDR3. The DNA of the CDR3 is TGTGCCAGCAGCGTAGGGATGAACACTGAAGCTTTCTTT. It translates to CASSVGMNTEAFF. The rearrangement links TRBV9 to TRBJ1-1; D gene ambiguous. Trimming shortened V by 0 bases and J by 0 bases, and 3 bases separated the two germline ends. Germline V lookup: CDR1 SGDLS, CDR2 YYNGEE. CDR3 length equals 13 residues.

Only a few counts were recorded for this clone. The chain employs TRBV18 and TRBJ2-5; D call uncertain. The CDR3 covers 13 residues. Germline assignment: CDR1 KGHSH and CDR2 LQKENI. Trimming shortened V by 2 bases and J by 0 bases, and 4 bases separated the two germline ends. In DNA form, the CDR3 reads TGTGCCAGCTCACCAAACCACCAAGAGACCCAGTACTTC. This codes for CASSPNHQETQYF.

The V call is TRBV29-1, the J call TRBJ2-3, with 7 nucleotides matching TRBD2. Losses at the gene ends were 6 bases for V and 5 bases for J; bases not matched to a gene: 14. The CDR3 totals 15 residues. Germline V gives CDR1 SQVTM, CDR2 ANQGSEA. CDR3 DNA: TGCAGCGTCCTTGGCGAGGCTAGCGGTATAGATACGCAGTATTTT. Amino acid sequence: CSVLGEASGIDTQYF.

The V gene is TRBV6-5, the J gene TRBJ1-2; maybe TRBD1 (5 bases). Deletions cut 4 bases from V and 3 bases from J, with 12 bases between. The CDR3 extends over 14 amino acids. Germline V gene data show CDR1 as MNHEY and CDR2 as SVGAGI. CDR3 amino acids: CASSFSDSYYGYTF. The CDR3 nucleotides read TGTGCCAGCAGTTTCTCTGACAGCTACTATGGCTACACCTTC.

CDR3 residues: CAISGSSSFDQETQYF. The CDR3 bases are TGTGCCATCAGTGGATCCTCTAGCTTTGATCAAGAGACCCAGTACTTC. The chain combines TRBV10-3 with TRBJ2-5; perhaps TRBD2 as D (5 bases). V was pared by 4 bases and J by 2 bases, with 17 bases between. CDR1 and CDR2 from the germline V gene are ENHRY and SYGVKD. The CDR3 totals 16 residues.

In this sample, this clone turned up once. The chain is built from TRBV28 and TRBJ2-4; the D gene is possibly TRBD1 (5 bases). Looked up from germline, CDR1 is MDHEN and CDR2 is SYDVKM. The CDR3 is 14 residues long. Trimming shortened V by 6 bases and J by 6 bases, and 15 bases separated the two germline ends. CDR3 protein: CASRAQEMGNIQYF. The DNA for the CDR3 is TGTGCCAGCAGGGCACAGGAAATGGGAAACATTCAGTACTTC.

This rearrangement joins TRBV6-5 to TRBJ2-5; the D gene is possibly TRBD1 (5 bases). CDR3 size: 13 residues. In germline, CDR1 is MNHEY, CDR2 SVGAGI. Trimming stripped 2 bases from V and 5 bases from J, with 9 bases between. The CDR3 nucleotides read TGTGCCAGCAGTTACGGGGCCCGGGAGACCCAGTACTTC. As protein: CASSYGARETQYF.

The V call is TRBV2, the J call TRBJ2-5; no clear D gene. This CDR3 is 13 amino acids long. V was clipped by 6 bases and J by 5 bases, with 13 bases between them. CDR1 SNHLY and CDR2 FYNNEI come from the germline V gene. This chain's CDR3 is CASRVGPGETQYF. The CDR3 nucleotides are TGTGCCAGCAGGGTTGGACCTGGGGAGACCCAGTACTTC.

The chain employs TRBV4-1 and TRBJ1-1; the D is unclear. The CDR3 has 11 residues. Germline V CDR1 and CDR2: MGHRA, YSYEKL. V was cut by 0 bases and J by 13 bases, with 9 bases left in between. CDR3 coding DNA: TGCGCCAGCAGCCAAGATAGGGTCTGTTTCTTT. Translated, it gives CASSQDRVCFF.

The V and J genes are TRBV30 and TRBJ1-2; 8 bases line up with TRBD1. CDR3 length: 13 residues. V shed 2 bases, J shed 4 bases, and the junction held 3 bases outside the gene matches. CDR1 and CDR2 (germline): GTSNPN, SVGIG (reference sequence). The CDR3 bases are TGTGCCTGGAGTCGACAGGGGATCTATGGCTACACCTTC. Encoded protein: CAWSRQGIYGYTF.

The rearrangement uses TRBV4-1 and TRBJ1-5, with D perhaps TRBD1 (6 bases). The CDR3 runs to 16 residues. Looked up from germline, CDR1 is MGHRA and CDR2 is YSYEKL. Deletions cut 0 bases from V and 7 bases from J, with 16 bases between. The CDR3 reads CASSQDRGRGIQPQHF. The CDR3 nucleotides are TGCGCCAGCAGCCAAGATCGGGGCAGGGGAATACAGCCCCAGCATTTT.

The chain employs TRBV7-8 and TRBJ2-7; possibly TRBD1 or TRBD2 for D (5 bases each). Per the germline V gene, CDR1 is SGHVS and CDR2 is FQNEAQ. V was trimmed by 3 bases and J by 1 base, leaving 10 bases between them. This CDR3 comprises 14 residues. The chain's CDR3 is CASSLAEGSYEQYF. The CDR3, as DNA: TGTGCCAGCAGCTTGGCCGAGGGGTCCTACGAGCAGTACTTC.

The V gene is TRBV7-9, the J gene TRBJ2-5, with TRBD2 matching over 7 bases. The CDR3 has 14 amino acids. The V and J ends lost 5 bases and 4 bases, in that order; junction bases with no gene match: 7. Germline CDR1 SEHNR, CDR2 FQNEAQ (reference sequence). The CDR3: CASSTVGGLETQYF. The CDR3 nucleotides are TGTGCCAGCAGCACAGTGGGAGGGTTAGAGACCCAGTACTTC.

V is TRBV30 and J is TRBJ1-4; TRBD1 matches 8 bases. V shed 3 bases, J shed 7 bases, and the junction held 4 bases outside the gene matches. CDR1 is GTSNPN and CDR2 is SVGIG in the germline V gene (reference sequence). The CDR3 consists of 13 residues. The CDR3 sequence: CAWSPGGSEKLFF. The CDR3 nucleotides are TGTGCCTGGAGCCCAGGGGGCTCTGAAAAACTGTTTTTT.

The rearrangement uses TRBV5-1 and TRBJ2-1, with a possible D match to TRBD2 (6 bases). This CDR3 is built from 14 residues. V was shortened by 0 bases and J by 6 bases, with 10 bases between the two germline ends. The germline V gene has CDR1 SGHRS and CDR2 YFSETQ. In DNA form, the CDR3 reads TGCGCCAGCAGCTTGGGACTAGAACTCAATGAGCAGTTCTTC. Translation gives CASSLGLELNEQFF.

In this sample, this clone turned up a few times. This rearrangement joins TRBV27 to TRBJ2-7; D uncertain. CDR3 length equals 13 residues. Germline V lookup: CDR1 MNHEY, CDR2 SMNVEV (reference sequence). With 6 bases removed from V and 1 base from J, the gap between germline ends came to 10 bases. The CDR3 sequence is CASRMALSYEQYF. The CDR3 DNA reads as TGTGCCAGCAGGATGGCCTTGTCCTACGAGCAGTACTTC.

The J gene is TRBJ1-2, the V gene TRBV5-6, with unresolved D. Trimming took off 1 base at V and 0 bases at J, with 7 bases between the two ends. The CDR3 loop spans 14 amino acids. Germline CDR1 is SGHDT and CDR2 is YYEEEE. CDR3 amino acids: CASSLSPSNYGYTF. The DNA of the CDR3 is TGTGCCAGCAGCTTGTCACCTTCTAACTATGGCTACACCTTC.

A single count supports this clone. V gene TRBV4-2 combines with J gene TRBJ1-5; 8 positions match TRBD1. This CDR3 contains 15 residues. Per the germline V gene, CDR1 is LGHNA and CDR2 is YNFKEQ. Trimming at V came to 4 bases and at J to 6 bases, leaving 8 bases not matched to a gene. The CDR3 protein is CASSPTGERGQPQHF. The CDR3 DNA reads as TGTGCCAGCAGCCCGACAGGGGAGAGAGGTCAGCCCCAGCATTTT.

The chain joins TRBV5-1 to TRBJ1-2; no definite D call. Germline values: CDR1 SGHRS, CDR2 YFSETQ. Trimming left V 1 base short and J 7 bases short, with 14 bases between. The length of the CDR3 is 14 residues. CDR3 amino acids: CASSLSRLEGGYTF. For the CDR3, the DNA is TGCGCCAGCAGCTTGTCCAGGCTCGAGGGTGGCTACACCTTC. Using reference TRBV5-1 and TRBJ1-2 for the parts outside the CDR3, the full variable domain is KAGVTQTPRYLIKTRGQQVTLSCSPISGHRSVSWYQQTPGQGLQFLFEYFSETQRNKGNFPGRFSGRQFSNSRSEMNVSTLELGDSALYLCASSLSRLEGGYTFGSGTRLTVV.